This is a list of T cell receptor beta chains from one sample in a study of vaccination effects on CD4 cells after COVID-19. These receptors have no known antigen. Using immunoSEQ multiplex PCR, the repertoire was profiled, and TCRdb retains in-frame clones only, with some absent. The sample contains fewer than 15,000 clones, roughly 66% of which appear only once. Sample: CD4+ T cells from PBMCs cultured with HCoV-NL63 spike peptides, taken after COVID-19 vaccination. The receptors originated from a human donor who had a prior SARS-CoV-2 infection. Both conserved end residues are part of each CDR3. D genes are given only for firm matches. Clone size is stated in some rows and not others, as once, few, many or a class when expanded.

cdr3_nt cdr3_aa j_call clone_size v_call d_call
TGTGCCAGCAGCTTGTGGGGGGGCGGGGAGCTGTTTTTT CASSLWGGGELFF TRBJ2-2 once TRBV5-6 TRBD2
TGTGCCAGCAGCCAAGATCTGAGGTCAAGGGACTTCGAGGATACGCAGTATTTT CASSQDLRSRDFEDTQYF TRBJ2-3 NA TRBV3-1/TRBV3-2 NA
TGTGCCAGCAGCCGAATCGGGACTAGCGGCGTAAATGAGCAGTTCTTC CASSRIGTSGVNEQFF TRBJ2-1 NA TRBV28 TRBD2
TGTGCCAGTAGTATAGATCGGTGGACAGGCAGACAGCCCCAGCATTTT CASSIDRWTGRQPQHF TRBJ1-5 NA TRBV19 TRBD1
TGTGCCAGTACCAATCAGGGCGGGAACACTGAAGCTTTCTTT CASTNQGGNTEAFF TRBJ1-1 NA TRBV19 NA
TGTGCCAGCAGCCCCACAGGGGGCTATGGCTACACCTTC CASSPTGGYGYTF TRBJ1-2 few TRBV7-3 TRBD1
TGCGCCAGCAGCTTGGATGGGGGGAACTCCTACAATGAGCAGTTCTTC CASSLDGGNSYNEQFF TRBJ2-1 NA TRBV5-1 NA
TGCGCCAGCACCCAACAGGGGATCCAAGAGACCCAGTACTTC CASTQQGIQETQYF TRBJ2-5 NA TRBV5-1 TRBD1
TGTGCCAGCAGCTTGATGGGGCGCGGCACCGGGGAGCTGTTTTTT CASSLMGRGTGELFF TRBJ2-2 NA TRBV5-4 NA
TGTGCCAGTAGTGATCAGACAGGCTATAATTCACCCCTCCACTTT CASSDQTGYNSPLHF TRBJ1-6 NA TRBV19 NA
TGTGCCAGCAGTTTATTAGCCACAGATACGCAGTATTTT CASSLLATDTQYF TRBJ2-3 NA TRBV28 NA
TGTGCCATCAGCCCAAAGGGACAGAGCAATCAGCCCCAGCATTTT CAISPKGQSNQPQHF TRBJ1-5 NA TRBV10-3 TRBD1
TGTGCCAGCAGCCGTTTCTCCCAAGGGTTGTACGAGCAGTACTTC CASSRFSQGLYEQYF TRBJ2-7 NA TRBV6-5 NA
TGTGCCAGCAGCTCCACGACAGGGGGAGACGAAAAACTGTTTTTT CASSSTTGGDEKLFF TRBJ1-4 NA TRBV5-4 TRBD1
TGTGCCAGCTTTATTATGGGGGGGAACACTGAAGCTTTCTTT CASFIMGGNTEAFF TRBJ1-1 NA TRBV5-4 NA
TGTGCCAGCAGTCCCCGACAGGGCTCTGAAGCTTTCTTT CASSPRQGSEAFF TRBJ1-1 NA TRBV6-5 TRBD1
TGTGCCAGCTCACCGGATAGCCCTTCCTCCTACGAGCAGTACTTC CASSPDSPSSYEQYF TRBJ2-7 NA TRBV18 NA
TGTGCCAGCAGCTTAGCGCGGCAGTGGGAGCAGTACTTC CASSLARQWEQYF TRBJ2-7 few TRBV7-2 NA
TGTGCCAGTAGTCCCGGAGCGGGGGTGACCTTGTTCTTC CASSPGAGVTLFF TRBJ2-1 NA TRBV19 TRBD2
TGTGCCAGCAGCTTCTACCATGAGCAGTTCTTC CASSFYHEQFF TRBJ2-1 NA TRBV5-6 NA
TGTGCCAGCAGCAAGGGACAGGGGTCGGGTGAAAAACTGTTTTTT CASSKGQGSGEKLFF TRBJ1-4 NA TRBV11-3 TRBD1
TGCGCCAGCAGCCAAGACTATCGACTAGCGGGCAGCGAGCAGTTCTTC CASSQDYRLAGSEQFF TRBJ2-1 NA TRBV4-3 TRBD2
TGTGCCAGCAGCTTAGCCGGAGACCGCAGCACGTTTTACAATGAGCAGTTCTTC CASSLAGDRSTFYNEQFF TRBJ2-1 NA TRBV7-6 NA
TGTGCCAGCAGGCCCTCAGCTAACTATGGCTACACCTTC CASRPSANYGYTF TRBJ1-2 NA TRBV12-3/TRBV12-4 NA
TGCGCCAGCAGCCCAGGTGGGGCCACTGGAAACACCATATATTTT CASSPGGATGNTIYF TRBJ1-3 NA TRBV5-1 NA
TGTGCCAGCAGCTTGGTTGTGGCTTCCCAGCCCCAGCATTTT CASSLVVASQPQHF TRBJ1-5 NA TRBV5-5 NA